Sequencing of this T cell receptor beta chain was carried out in a study of blood T cell repertoires in COVID-19. The overall study: Whether acute or convalescent, the COVID-19 samples came from the United States, Italy and Spain. Sample material is recorded as cDNA or gDNA derived from T cells, B-cell-depleted T cells, or PBMCs.

In the original processing: Reference gene primer amplification in the assay estimated nucleated cell counts. Repertoires were generated with immunoSEQ multiplex PCR, while TCRdb's copy carries only in-frame clones and drops some. From that table come the V and J calls and clone size; the DNA was used to work out D and trimming. The sample carries about 670,000 clones, 75% to 90% recorded once. The CDR3 has 15 amino acids. CDR1 is SGHTA and CDR2 is FQGNSA in the germline V gene. V was clipped by 6 bases and J by 5 bases, with 16 bases between them. The sample was peripheral blood. The V gene is TRBV7-2, the J gene TRBJ2-2, with D perhaps TRBD1 (6 bases). The clonotype comes from a young woman with acute or convalescent COVID-19. CDR3 loop: CASSPGPGTTGELFF. CDR3 nucleotide sequence: TGTGCCAGCAGTCCCGGCCCCGGGACAACCGGGGAGCTGTTTTTT. The full variable domain, in which reference TRBV7-2 and TRBJ2-2 provide the parts outside the CDR3, is GAGVSQSPSNKVTEKGKDVELRCDPISGHTALYWYRQSLGQGLEFLIYFQGNSAPDKSGLPSDRFSAERTGGSVSTLTIQRTQQEDSAVYLCASSPGPGTTGELFFGEGSRLTVL.